Sequencing of this T cell receptor (beta chain) was carried out in a study of regulatory T cells in long-lasting Graves disease. Study results and caveats: Results may be inaccurate due to the small sample size. Persistent disease was associated with favored TRBV28 usage and with favored use of TRBJ1-2 and TRBJ2-5.

Time point indicated: persistent/refractory GD, antithyroid drugs over 5 years with positive TRAb. From PBMCs, RNA was extracted and then used to make the TCR library. CDR3 regions were amplified by Arm-PCR using iRepertoire HTBI primers to build TCR beta libraries. TCRdb called the multiplex PCR reads again in MiXCR, with one record for every CDR3 protein. The repertoire has 310,000 or so distinct CDR3 sequences, about 18% of them found once; the top ten carry 29%. There are many counts of this clonotype. Antigen specificity is unknown. This CDR3 has 15 amino acids. Germline assignment: CDR1 SGHTA and CDR2 FQGNSA. V lost 7 bases to trimming and J lost 6 bases; unmatched junction nucleotides: 14.

V is TRBV7-2 and J is TRBJ1-2, with 7 bases lining up with TRBD1. This receptor was taken from a female donor with Graves disease. The sample was peripheral blood mononuclear cells (PBMCs), taken when the disease was refractory, from a patient treated with antithyroid drugs. CDR3 nucleotide sequence: TGTGCCAGCAACCGGGGAGGGGGCCCCGCTAATGGCTACACCTTC. Translated, it gives CASNRGGGPANGYTF.